One and the same sample provided the 7 T cell receptor beta chains below, sequenced in a study of cytomegalovirus exposure and HLA in healthy donors. This PCR relied on a set of 60 Vbeta primers and 13 Jbeta primers. Generated by immunoSEQ multiplex PCR, the TCRdb table keeps only in-frame clones and is missing some. The sample shows about 150,000 clones, 60% to 85% of them seen only once. Sequenced material: PBMCs. All receptors derive from a woman aged 40 to 50 in good health and CMV-seronegative.

The chain has TRBV2 and TRBJ1-5; D not certain. This CDR3 contains 13 residues. Trimming cost V 3 bases and J 6 bases, with 9 bases left between them. Germline V CDR1 and CDR2: SNHLY, FYNNEI. The CDR3 loop is CASSDAFPQPQHF. The CDR3 nucleotides read TGTGCCAGCAGTGACGCGTTTCCTCAGCCCCAGCATTTT.

The V call is TRBV6-1, the J call TRBJ2-4; D possibly corresponds to TRBD2 (5 bases). V was trimmed by 10 bases and J by 9 bases, leaving 25 bases between them. The CDR3 has 15 amino acids. Germline CDR1 is MNHNS and CDR2 is SASEGT. CDR3 residues: CAISPRVVGVSIQYF. The CDR3 bases are TGTGCCATCTCCCCCCGCGTGGTCGGGGTAAGCATTCAGTACTTC.

The chain joins TRBV15 to TRBJ2-7; the D gene is possibly TRBD1 (5 bases). The CDR3 spans 15 residues. CDR1 is LNHNV, CDR2 YYDKDF, per germline (reference sequence). Trimming left V 1 base short and J 4 bases short, with 14 bases between. CDR3 sequence reads: CATSRVRAMEYEQYF. The CDR3 region has the DNA TGTGCCACCAGCAGAGTCAGGGCGATGGAGTACGAGCAGTACTTC. The variable domain in full, with the rest retrieved from reference TRBV15 and TRBJ2-7, is DAMVIQNPRYQVTQFGKPVTLSCSQTLNHNVMYWYQQKSSQAPKLLFHYYDKDFNNEADTPDNFQSRRPNTSFCFLDIRSPGLGDTAMYLCATSRVRAMEYEQYFGPGTRLTVT.

CDR3 bases: TGTGCCAGCAGCCGCGGACAGACGCTAGGAGGTGGCTACACCTTC. It codes for CASSRGQTLGGGYTF. The J gene is TRBJ1-2, the V gene TRBV5-4, with D maybe TRBD1 (6 bases). The V and J ends lost 4 bases and 7 bases respectively, with 20 bases between them. CDR3 length: 15 residues. Germline CDR1 is SGHNT and CDR2 is YYREEE (reference sequence).

This clone came up a few times. The rearrangement joins TRBV5-1 to TRBJ1-1, with D unclear. The CDR3 runs 13 residues. Germline V gene sequence: CDR1 SGHRS, CDR2 YFSETQ. The ends were cut back, 1 base at V and 3 bases at J, with 7 bases in the middle. The CDR3 coding sequence is TGCGCCAGCAGCTTGTCGGTGGACACTGAAGCTTTCTTT. It yields the protein CASSLSVDTEAFF.

This clone appeared once. The V gene is TRBV4-2, the J gene TRBJ2-7; D possibly corresponds to TRBD1 (6 bases). The CDR3 runs to 17 residues. The V and J ends lost 0 bases and 0 bases respectively, with 15 bases between them. Germline lookup yields CDR1 LGHNA and CDR2 YNFKEQ. In nucleotides, the CDR3 is TGTGCCAGCAGCCAAGATCTGGGGGCGCCAAGCTCCTACGAGCAGTACTTC. It encodes CASSQDLGAPSSYEQYF.

This clone appeared once. The gene calls are TRBV2 and TRBJ2-2, with unresolved D. The germline V gene has CDR1 SNHLY and CDR2 FYNNEI. The V end was cut by 1 base, the J end by 6 bases, with 9 bases between. The CDR3 has 14 amino acids. CDR3 DNA sequence: TGTGCCAGCAGTGAAGGTTGGCTCTCCGGGGAGCTGTTTTTT. As protein: CASSEGWLSGELFF.